Below are 5 T cell receptor beta chains sequenced from a single sample in a study of blood T cell repertoires in COVID-19. Here immunoSEQ multiplex PCR was the method, and the copy in TCRdb shows in-frame clones only, minus some. The sample holds some 150,000 clones, about 80% seen once. What was sequenced was peripheral blood. The source is a human donor in a cohort sampled during active COVID-19.

The chain links TRBV24-1 to TRBJ2-1; D is possibly TRBD1 (5 bases). From germline, CDR1 is KGHDR and CDR2 SFDVKD. With 1 base removed from V and 9 bases from J, the gap between germline ends came to 9 bases. This CDR3 contains 13 residues. The CDR3 DNA reads TGTGCCACCAGTGATTTTGGGCAGGGTGAGCAGTTCTTC. Translation: CATSDFGQGEQFF.

The chain recombines TRBV28 with TRBJ1-2; D perhaps matches TRBD1 (6 bases). CDR1 MDHEN and CDR2 SYDVKM come from the germline V gene. Trimming took 5 bases from V and 3 from J, leaving 10 bases between them. The length of the CDR3 is 13 residues. The CDR3 sequence: CASSLGQHYGYTF. The CDR3 DNA sequence: TGTGCCAGCAGTCTCGGACAGCACTATGGCTACACCTTC.

The genes are TRBV18 and TRBJ2-1; TRBD2 aligns across 15 bases. Trimming took 2 bases from V and 3 from J; bases not matched to a gene: 5. Germline CDR1 and CDR2: KGHSH and LQKENI. The CDR3 is 18 residues long. The CDR3 loop reads CASSPGTSGRPLYNEQFF. In DNA form, the CDR3 reads TGTGCCAGCTCACCAGGGACTAGCGGGAGGCCCCTCTACAATGAGCAGTTCTTC.

V gene TRBV6-1 combines with J gene TRBJ2-1, with TRBD2 as a possible D gene (6 bases). Germline lookup yields CDR1 MNHNS and CDR2 SASEGT. This CDR3 is built from 15 residues. V lost 2 bases, J lost 7 bases, and 15 bases lay in between. CDR3 nucleotides: TGTGCCAGCAGTGAAAGGGGCGGAGGGTTGAATGAGCAGTTCTTC. Amino acid sequence: CASSERGGGLNEQFF.

CDR3 protein: CASSYQGGRLDYGYTF. CDR3 sequence (DNA): TGTGCCAGCAGTTACCAGGGGGGCCGGTTGGACTATGGCTACACCTTC. V is TRBV6-2 or TRBV6-3 and J is TRBJ1-2; 7 positions agree with TRBD1. The CDR3 consists of 16 residues. Germline V gene data show CDR1 as MNHEY and CDR2 as SVGEGT. Unmatched junction bases numbered 9, after V lost 2 bases and J lost 3 bases.